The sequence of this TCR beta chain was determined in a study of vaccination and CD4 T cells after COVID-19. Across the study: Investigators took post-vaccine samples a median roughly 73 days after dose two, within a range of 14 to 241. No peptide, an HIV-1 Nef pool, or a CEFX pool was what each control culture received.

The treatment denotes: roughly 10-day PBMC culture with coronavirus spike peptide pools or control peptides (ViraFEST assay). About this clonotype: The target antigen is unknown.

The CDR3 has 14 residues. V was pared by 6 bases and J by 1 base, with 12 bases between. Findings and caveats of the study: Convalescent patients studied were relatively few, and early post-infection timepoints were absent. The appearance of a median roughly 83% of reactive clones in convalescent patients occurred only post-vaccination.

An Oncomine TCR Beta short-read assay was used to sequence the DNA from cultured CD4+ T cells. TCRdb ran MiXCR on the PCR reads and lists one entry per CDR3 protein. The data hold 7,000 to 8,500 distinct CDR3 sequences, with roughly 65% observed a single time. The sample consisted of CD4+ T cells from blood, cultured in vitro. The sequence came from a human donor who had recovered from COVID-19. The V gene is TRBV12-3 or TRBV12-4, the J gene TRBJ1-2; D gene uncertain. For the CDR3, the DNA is TGTGCCAGCAGGACCTTAGCGCTTAACTATGGCTACACCTTC. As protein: CASRTLALNYGYTF.